The clone carrying this T cell receptor beta chain was recorded a few times. Its antigen is not known. This beta chain lies outside the target of a library built for alpha chains; its clone size means little. TCRdb ran MiXCR on the 5' RACE reads and lists one entry per CDR3 protein. The data hold about 10,000 distinct CDR3 sequences, with less than 65% observed a single time. The entry originates in a study of spatial heterogeneity in lung cancer. The overall study: Strong correlation was found between tumor-region TCR transcript counts and a T cell module score from matched bulk RNA-seq. Study-wide results and limits: One measure, the expanded intratumoral alpha and beta TCR count, tracked tumor mutation counts.

This sample's time point: sample taken at primary tumor resection. Unsorted whole RNA from tumor, nontumor lung or frozen PBMC underwent sequencing. The CDR3 is made up of 11 amino acids. Germline CDR1 is KGHDR and CDR2 is SFDVKD. V lost 9 bases, J lost 4 bases, and 7 bases lay in between. The sample here was lung tumor tissue, taken at surgery. The chain is built from TRBV24-1 and TRBJ2-3; D remains ambiguous. This clonotype originated in a female donor with early-stage non-small cell lung cancer. CDR3 region: CATQWADTQYF. The CDR3 DNA reads as TGTGCCACCCAATGGGCAGATACGCAGTATTTT.